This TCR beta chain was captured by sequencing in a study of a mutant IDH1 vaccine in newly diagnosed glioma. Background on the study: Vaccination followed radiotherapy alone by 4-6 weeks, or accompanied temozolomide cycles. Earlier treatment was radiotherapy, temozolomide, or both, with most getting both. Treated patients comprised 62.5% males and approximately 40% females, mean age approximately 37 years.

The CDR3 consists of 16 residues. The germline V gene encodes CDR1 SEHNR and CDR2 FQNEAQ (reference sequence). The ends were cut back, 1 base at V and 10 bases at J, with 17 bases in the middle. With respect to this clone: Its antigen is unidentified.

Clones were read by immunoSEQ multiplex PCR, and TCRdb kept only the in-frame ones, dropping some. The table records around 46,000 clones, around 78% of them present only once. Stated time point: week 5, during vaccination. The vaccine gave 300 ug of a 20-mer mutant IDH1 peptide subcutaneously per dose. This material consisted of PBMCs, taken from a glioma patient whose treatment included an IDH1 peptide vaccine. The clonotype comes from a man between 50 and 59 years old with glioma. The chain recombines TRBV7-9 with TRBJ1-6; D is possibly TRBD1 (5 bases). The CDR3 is CASSLGGVRGGSPLHF. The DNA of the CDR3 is TGTGCCAGCAGCTTAGGCGGTGTTAGGGGCGGGTCACCCCTCCACTTT.